This is a list of T cell receptor beta chains from one sample in a study of T-cell reconstitution after alpha-beta-depleted transplantation in children. Each CDR3 protein gets one entry after TCRdb re-called the PCR reads with MiXCR. The sample consists of about 500,000 distinct CDR3 sequences, roughly 33% of them appearing once. The input for sequencing was PBMCs from the stem cell graft donor, taken from the stem cell graft. All receptors come from a human donor who donated a stem cell graft to a child with aplastic anemia. Both conserved end residues are part of each CDR3. Each record gives: J gene, clone size, D gene, V gene, CDR3 DNA, CDR3 protein. A D gene is named only where the DNA matches it firmly. Rows give clone size only sometimes, using once, few, many, or a class for an expanded clone.

>TRBJ2-7|NA|NA|TRBV6-5
TGTGCCAGCAGTTCCCCGATAAATAGTCACTACGAGCAGTACTTC
CASSSPINSHYEQYF
>TRBJ1-1|NA|NA|TRBV6-5
TGTGCCAGCAGTCACGGACGGGCGAACACTGAAGCTTTCTTT
CASSHGRANTEAFF
>TRBJ2-7|NA|NA|TRBV7-8
TGTGCCAGCAGCTTAGTCTCGGGGGGCCCCTACGAGCAGTACTTC
CASSLVSGGPYEQYF
>TRBJ2-1|few|TRBD2|TRBV5-4
TGTGCCAGCAGCTTAGGAGGGAGGGCCGGGTACAATGAGCAGTTCTTC
CASSLGGRAGYNEQFF
>TRBJ1-3|few|TRBD1|TRBV12-3/TRBV12-4
TGTGCCAGCAGTTTCTTGGGACAGGCCGGAAACACCATATATTTT
CASSFLGQAGNTIYF
>TRBJ1-2|few|NA|TRBV10-3
TGTGCCATCAGCACCGGGGCTGTGGGCTACACCTTC
CAISTGAVGYTF
>TRBJ2-3|NA|NA|TRBV7-9
TGTGCCAGCAGTCTTAGTCATGATACGCAGTATTTT
CASSLSHDTQYF
>TRBJ2-5|NA|NA|TRBV14
TGTGCCAGCAGCCAAGATCTTGGGTACTGGGAGACCCAGTACTTC
CASSQDLGYWETQYF
>TRBJ2-7|few|NA|TRBV12-3/TRBV12-4
TGTGCCAGCAGTCCCGGATCTAGCGTACACTCCTACGAGCAGTACTTC
CASSPGSSVHSYEQYF
>TRBJ2-1|NA|TRBD1|TRBV20-1
TGCAGTGCTAGAGATAGGGACAGGGGATACAATGAGCAGTTCTTC
CSARDRDRGYNEQFF
>TRBJ2-2|NA|NA|TRBV29-1
TGCAGCGCTTTTGAAGGGGTTCACACCGGGGAGCTGTTTTTT
CSAFEGVHTGELFF
>TRBJ1-6|NA|TRBD1|TRBV3-1
TGTGCCAGCAGCCAAGTGGGGACAGTCATATCACCCCTCCACTTT
CASSQVGTVISPLHF
>TRBJ2-1|few|TRBD2|TRBV9
TGTGCCAGCAGCGTGGACGCGGGAGGGGATGAGCAGTTCTTC
CASSVDAGGDEQFF
>TRBJ2-1|NA|NA|TRBV27
TGTGCCAGCAGTTTAGGGGCCAGGCCTCCCTACAATGAGCAGTTCTTC
CASSLGARPPYNEQFF
>TRBJ2-1|NA|NA|TRBV5-1
TGCGCCAGCAGCAAAGGGGGGGGGCTGGACAATGAGCAGTTCTTC
CASSKGGGLDNEQFF
>TRBJ1-2|NA|NA|TRBV7-9
TGTGCCAGCATGAATTCCGGGACCGCCGGCGGCTATGGCTACACCTTC
CASMNSGTAGGYGYTF
>TRBJ2-1|NA|TRBD2|TRBV18
TGTGCCAGCCGGGGACGGGAGGCAAACAATGAGCAGTTCTTC
CASRGREANNEQFF
>TRBJ1-3|NA|NA|TRBV12-3/TRBV12-4
TGTGCCAGCAGCCCCTCCCGGGGTATCTCTGGAAACACCATATATTTT
CASSPSRGISGNTIYF
>TRBJ2-7|NA|TRBD2|TRBV28
TGTGCCAGCAGTCGGACTAGCGGGGTTTACGAGCAGTACTTC
CASSRTSGVYEQYF
>TRBJ1-2|few|NA|TRBV29-1
TGCAGCGTCGGTAATGGCTACACCTTC
CSVGNGYTF
>TRBJ2-7|NA|TRBD1|TRBV7-2
TGTGCCAGCAGCCTGGGGACAGGGGACTCCTACGAGCAGTACTTC
CASSLGTGDSYEQYF
>TRBJ1-2|NA|NA|TRBV7-2
TGTGCCAGCAGCTTGGGCCTCATCGAGCCTTCCTATGGCTACACCTTC
CASSLGLIEPSYGYTF
>TRBJ2-1|NA|TRBD2|TRBV6-1
TGTGCCAGCGGGGCTAGCGGGAGGAGAGATGAGCAGTTCTTC
CASGASGRRDEQFF
>TRBJ1-5|NA|NA|TRBV6-1
TGTGCCAGCAGTGAAGCGTCCGGACAGTCGAGCAATCAGCCCCAGCATTTT
CASSEASGQSSNQPQHF
>TRBJ2-7|few|NA|TRBV5-1
TGCGCCAGCAGAGTTAACAGGGCTTCGGGCTCCTACGAGCAGTACTTC
CASRVNRASGSYEQYF
>TRBJ1-3|few|NA|TRBV4-3
TGCGCCAGCAGCCAAGATCCCAGGCCAGGGAAGATCGGAGGGAACACCATATATTTT
CASSQDPRPGKIGGNTIYF